Sequencing of this T cell receptor beta chain was carried out in a study of response to subunit inactivated influenza vaccine. V shed 2 bases and J shed 6 bases, with 14 bases lying between them. Germline values: CDR1 SQVTM, CDR2 ANQGSEA. The CDR3 has 14 residues. TCRdb reanalysed the RT-PCR reads using MiXCR and keeps one entry per CDR3 protein. The data contain under 800,000 distinct CDR3 sequences, approximately 15% of them singletons. The sequenced sample was PBMCs from blood, obtained 14 to 15 days before vaccination. This TCR came from a man aged 50-59 years who received an inactivated influenza vaccine. This chain joins TRBV29-1 and TRBJ2-4; D possibly uses TRBD1 or TRBD2 (6 bases each). This CDR3 is CSVEPPGGGNIQYF. Here the CDR3 DNA reads TGCAGCGTTGAACCTCCCGGGGGCGGAAACATTCAGTACTTC.